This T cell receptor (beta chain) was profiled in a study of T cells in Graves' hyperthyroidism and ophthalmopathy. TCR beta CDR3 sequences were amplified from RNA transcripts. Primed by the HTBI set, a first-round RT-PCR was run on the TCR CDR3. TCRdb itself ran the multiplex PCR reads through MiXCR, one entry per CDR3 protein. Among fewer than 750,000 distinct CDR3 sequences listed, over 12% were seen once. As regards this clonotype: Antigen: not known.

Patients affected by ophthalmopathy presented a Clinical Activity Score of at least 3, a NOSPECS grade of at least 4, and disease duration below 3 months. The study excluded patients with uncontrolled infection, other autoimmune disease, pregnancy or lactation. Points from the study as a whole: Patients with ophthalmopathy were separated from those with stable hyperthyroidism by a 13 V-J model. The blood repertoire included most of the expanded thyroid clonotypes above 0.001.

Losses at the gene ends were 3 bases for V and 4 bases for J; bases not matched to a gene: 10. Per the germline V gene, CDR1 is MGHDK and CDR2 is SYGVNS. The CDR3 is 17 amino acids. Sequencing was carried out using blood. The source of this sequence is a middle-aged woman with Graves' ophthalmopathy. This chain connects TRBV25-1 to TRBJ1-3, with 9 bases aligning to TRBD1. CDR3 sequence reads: CASSERIRGQGGNTIYF. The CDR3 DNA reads TGTGCCAGCAGTGAGAGGATCCGGGGACAGGGAGGAAACACCATATATTTT.